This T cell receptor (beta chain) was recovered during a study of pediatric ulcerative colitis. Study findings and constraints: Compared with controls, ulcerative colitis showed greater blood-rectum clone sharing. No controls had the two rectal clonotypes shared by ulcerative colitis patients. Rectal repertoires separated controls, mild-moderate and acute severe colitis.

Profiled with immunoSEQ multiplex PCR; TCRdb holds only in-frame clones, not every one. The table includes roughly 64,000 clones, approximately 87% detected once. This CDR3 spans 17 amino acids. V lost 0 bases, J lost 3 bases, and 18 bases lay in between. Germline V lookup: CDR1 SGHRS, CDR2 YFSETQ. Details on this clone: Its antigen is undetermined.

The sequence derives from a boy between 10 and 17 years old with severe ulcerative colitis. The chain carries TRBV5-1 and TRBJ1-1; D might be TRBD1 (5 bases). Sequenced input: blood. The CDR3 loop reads CASSLDTAGLVYTEAFF. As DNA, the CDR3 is TGCGCCAGCAGCTTGGACACCGCAGGGTTGGTTTACACTGAAGCTTTCTTT.